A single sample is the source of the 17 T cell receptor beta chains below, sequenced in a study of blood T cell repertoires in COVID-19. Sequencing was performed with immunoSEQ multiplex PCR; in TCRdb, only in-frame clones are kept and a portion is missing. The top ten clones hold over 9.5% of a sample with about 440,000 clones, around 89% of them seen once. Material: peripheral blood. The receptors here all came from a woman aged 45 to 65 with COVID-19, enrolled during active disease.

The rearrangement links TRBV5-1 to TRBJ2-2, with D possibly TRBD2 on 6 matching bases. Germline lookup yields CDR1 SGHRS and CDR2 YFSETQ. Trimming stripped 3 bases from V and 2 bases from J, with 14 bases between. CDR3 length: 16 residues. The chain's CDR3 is CASSSGRQFNTGELFF. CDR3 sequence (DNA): TGCGCCAGCAGCTCGGGGAGGCAGTTTAACACCGGGGAGCTGTTTTTT.

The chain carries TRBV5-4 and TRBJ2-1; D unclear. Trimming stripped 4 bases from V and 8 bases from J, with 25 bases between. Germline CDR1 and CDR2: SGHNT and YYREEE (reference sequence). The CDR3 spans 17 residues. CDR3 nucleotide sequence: TGTGCCAGCAGCGAACCCCCTCCGGTAGCAGTAAACGATGAGCAGTTCTTC. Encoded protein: CASSEPPPVAVNDEQFF.

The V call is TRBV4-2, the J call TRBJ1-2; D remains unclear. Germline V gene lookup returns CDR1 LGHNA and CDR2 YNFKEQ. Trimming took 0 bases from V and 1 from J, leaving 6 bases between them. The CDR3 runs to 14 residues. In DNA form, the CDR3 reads TGTGCCAGCAGCCAAGAGCGGGTTAACTATGGCTACACCTTC. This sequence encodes CASSQERVNYGYTF.

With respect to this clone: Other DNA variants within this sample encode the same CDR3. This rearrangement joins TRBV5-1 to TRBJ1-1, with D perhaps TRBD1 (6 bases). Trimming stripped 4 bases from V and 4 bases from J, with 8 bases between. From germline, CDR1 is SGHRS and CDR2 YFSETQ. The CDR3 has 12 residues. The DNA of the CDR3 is TGCGCCAGCAGCGAAGGGGGCACTGAAGCTTTCTTT. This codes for CASSEGGTEAFF.

This CDR3 reads CASKRQGGEKLFF. The DNA of the CDR3 is TGTGCCAGTAAGAGACAGGGAGGTGAAAAACTGTTTTTT. The V gene is TRBV28, the J gene TRBJ1-4, with TRBD1 identical over 7 bases. Germline values: CDR1 MDHEN, CDR2 SYDVKM. The CDR3 has 13 amino acids. V was pared by 9 bases and J by 7 bases, with 8 bases of the junction left unmatched.

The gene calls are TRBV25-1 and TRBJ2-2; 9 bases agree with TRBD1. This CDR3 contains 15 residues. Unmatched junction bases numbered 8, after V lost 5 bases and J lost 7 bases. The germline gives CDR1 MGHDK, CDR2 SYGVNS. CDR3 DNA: TGTGCCAGCAGTTACCCCGGGACAGGGAACGGGGAGCTGTTTTTT. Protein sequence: CASSYPGTGNGELFF. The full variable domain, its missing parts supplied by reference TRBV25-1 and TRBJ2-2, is EADIYQTPRYLVIGTGKKITLECSQTMGHDKMYWYQQDPGMELHLIHYSYGVNSTEKGDLSSESTVSRIRTEHFPLTLESARPSHTSQYLCASSYPGTGNGELFFGEGSRLTVL.

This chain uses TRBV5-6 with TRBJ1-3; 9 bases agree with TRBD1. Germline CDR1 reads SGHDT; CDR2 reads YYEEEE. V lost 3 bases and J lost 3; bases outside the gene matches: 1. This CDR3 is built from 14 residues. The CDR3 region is CASSWGQGGNTIYF. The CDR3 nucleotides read TGTGCCAGCAGCTGGGGACAGGGTGGAAACACCATATATTTT.

CDR3 DNA: TGTGCCAGCTGGGGGGTACGAGCGGGGGAGTATTTT. Translated: CASWGVRAGEYF. The V call is TRBV6-5, the J call TRBJ2-3; 8 bases are a match to TRBD2. The CDR3 has 12 amino acids. From germline, CDR1 is MNHEY and CDR2 SVGAGI. J gave up 13 bases and V 8 bases, and 11 bases lay outside the gene matches.

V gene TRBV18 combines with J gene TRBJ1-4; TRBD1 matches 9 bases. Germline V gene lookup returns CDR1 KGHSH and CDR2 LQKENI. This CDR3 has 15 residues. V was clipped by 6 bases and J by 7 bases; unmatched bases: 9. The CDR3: CASSPGTGYGEKLFF. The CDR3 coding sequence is TGTGCCAGCTCGCCCGGGACAGGGTATGGTGAAAAACTGTTTTTT.

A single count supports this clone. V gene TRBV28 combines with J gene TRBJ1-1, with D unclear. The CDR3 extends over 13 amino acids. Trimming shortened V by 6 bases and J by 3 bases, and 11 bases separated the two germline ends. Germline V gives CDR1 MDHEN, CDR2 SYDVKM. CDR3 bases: TGTGCCAGCAGGACCGTGGGAGACACTGAAGCTTTCTTT. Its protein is CASRTVGDTEAFF.

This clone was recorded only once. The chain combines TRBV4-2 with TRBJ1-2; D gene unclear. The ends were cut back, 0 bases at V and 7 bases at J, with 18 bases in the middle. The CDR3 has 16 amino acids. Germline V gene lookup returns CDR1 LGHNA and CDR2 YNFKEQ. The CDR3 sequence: CASSQDGEAGKVGYTF. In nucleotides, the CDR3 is TGTGCCAGCAGCCAAGACGGGGAGGCCGGGAAGGTTGGCTACACCTTC.

The DNA for the CDR3 is TGTGCCAGCAGTGAAGGGACAGTCATGGGGGCTTTCTTT. Translated: CASSEGTVMGAFF. The chain joins TRBV2 to TRBJ1-1; the D gene is possibly TRBD1 (6 bases). Trimming removed 1 base from V and 11 bases from J, with 14 bases in between. Germline values: CDR1 SNHLY, CDR2 FYNNEI. CDR3 length: 13 amino acids.

CDR3 in amino acids: CASSLGGGPSTDTQYF. As DNA, the CDR3 is TGCGCCAGCAGCTTAGGCGGGGGGCCAAGCACAGATACGCAGTATTTT. This sequence joins TRBV5-1 and TRBJ2-3, with 8 bases aligning to TRBD2. V lost 2 bases to trimming and J lost 0 bases; unmatched junction nucleotides: 5. Germline loops: CDR1 SGHRS, CDR2 YFSETQ. The CDR3 runs 16 residues.

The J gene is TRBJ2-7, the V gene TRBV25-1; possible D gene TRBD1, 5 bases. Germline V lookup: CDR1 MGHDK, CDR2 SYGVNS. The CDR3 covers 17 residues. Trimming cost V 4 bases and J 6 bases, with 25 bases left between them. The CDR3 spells CASSGVMTGHEIGEQYF. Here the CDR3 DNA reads TGTGCCAGCAGTGGAGTTATGACCGGACACGAGATTGGCGAGCAGTACTTC.

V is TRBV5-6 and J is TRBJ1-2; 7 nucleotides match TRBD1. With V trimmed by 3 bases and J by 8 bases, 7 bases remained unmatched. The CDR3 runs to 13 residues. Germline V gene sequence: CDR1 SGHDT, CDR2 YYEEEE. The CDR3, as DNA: TGTGCCAGCAGCTACAGGGGTGTGGGAGGCTACACCTTC. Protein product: CASSYRGVGGYTF.

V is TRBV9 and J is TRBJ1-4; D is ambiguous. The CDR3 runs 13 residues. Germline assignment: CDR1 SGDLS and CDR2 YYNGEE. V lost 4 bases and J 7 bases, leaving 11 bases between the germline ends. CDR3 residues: CASSLDYSEKLFF. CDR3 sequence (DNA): TGTGCCAGCAGCTTGGACTACAGTGAAAAACTGTTTTTT.

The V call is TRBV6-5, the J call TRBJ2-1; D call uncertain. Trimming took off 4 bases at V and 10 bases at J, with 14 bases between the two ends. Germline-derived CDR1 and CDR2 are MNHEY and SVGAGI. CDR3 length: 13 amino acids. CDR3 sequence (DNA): TGTGCCAGCAGTTTCTCCGTGGGCAACGAGCAGTTCTTC. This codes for CASSFSVGNEQFF.